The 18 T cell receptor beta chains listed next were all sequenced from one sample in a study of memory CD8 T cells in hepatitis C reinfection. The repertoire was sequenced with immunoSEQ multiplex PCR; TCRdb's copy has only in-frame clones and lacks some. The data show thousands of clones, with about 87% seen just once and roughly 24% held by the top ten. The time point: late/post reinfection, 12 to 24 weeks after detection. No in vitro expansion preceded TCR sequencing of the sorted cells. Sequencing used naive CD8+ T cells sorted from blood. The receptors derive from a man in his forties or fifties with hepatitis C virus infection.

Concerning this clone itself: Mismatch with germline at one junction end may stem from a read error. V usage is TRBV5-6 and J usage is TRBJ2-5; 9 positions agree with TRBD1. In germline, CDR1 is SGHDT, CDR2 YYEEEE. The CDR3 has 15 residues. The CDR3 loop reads CASSPSGQGVEAQYF. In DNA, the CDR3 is TGTGCCAGCAGCCCCTCGGGACAGGGTGTAGAGGCCCAGTACTTC.

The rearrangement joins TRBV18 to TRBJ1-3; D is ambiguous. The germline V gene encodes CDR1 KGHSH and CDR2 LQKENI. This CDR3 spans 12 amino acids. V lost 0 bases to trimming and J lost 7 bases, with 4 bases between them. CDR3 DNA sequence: TGTGCCAGCTCACCACCCGGGAACACCATATATTTT. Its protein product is CASSPPGNTIYF.

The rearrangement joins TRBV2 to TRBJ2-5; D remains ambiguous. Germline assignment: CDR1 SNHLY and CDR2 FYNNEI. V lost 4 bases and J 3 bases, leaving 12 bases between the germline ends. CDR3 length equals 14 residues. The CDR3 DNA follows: TGTGCCAGCAGTGTCTCCTGGCAGAAAGAGACCCAGTACTTC. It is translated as CASSVSWQKETQYF.

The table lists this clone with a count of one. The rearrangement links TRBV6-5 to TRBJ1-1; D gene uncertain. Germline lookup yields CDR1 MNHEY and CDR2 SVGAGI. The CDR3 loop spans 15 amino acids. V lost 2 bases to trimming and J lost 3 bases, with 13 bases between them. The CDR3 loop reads CASSYGRGGDTEAFF. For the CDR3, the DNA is TGTGCCAGCAGTTACGGTCGGGGTGGGGACACTGAAGCTTTCTTT.

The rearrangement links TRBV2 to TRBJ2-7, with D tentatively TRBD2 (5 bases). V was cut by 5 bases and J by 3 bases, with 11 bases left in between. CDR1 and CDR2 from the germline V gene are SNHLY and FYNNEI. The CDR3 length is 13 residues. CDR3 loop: CASSPREGYEQYF. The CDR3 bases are TGTGCCAGCAGTCCCCGAGAGGGCTACGAGCAGTACTTC.

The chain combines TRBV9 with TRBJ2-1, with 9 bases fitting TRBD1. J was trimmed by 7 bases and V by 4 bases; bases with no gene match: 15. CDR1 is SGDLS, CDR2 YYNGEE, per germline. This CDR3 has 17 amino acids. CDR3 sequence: CASSPASGTGLVNEQFF. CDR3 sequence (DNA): TGTGCCAGCAGCCCAGCCTCCGGGACAGGGTTGGTGAATGAGCAGTTCTTC. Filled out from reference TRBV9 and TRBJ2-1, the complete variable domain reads DSGVTQTPKHLITATGQRVTLRCSPRSGDLSVYWYQQSLDQGLQFLIQYYNGEERAKGNILERFSAQQFPDLHSELNLSSLELGDSALYFCASSPASGTGLVNEQFFGPGTRLTVL.

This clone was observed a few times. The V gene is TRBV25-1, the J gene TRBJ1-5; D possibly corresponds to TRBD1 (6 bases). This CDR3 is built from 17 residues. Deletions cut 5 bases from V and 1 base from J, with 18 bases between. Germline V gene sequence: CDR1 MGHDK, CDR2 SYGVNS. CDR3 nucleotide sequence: TGTGCCAGCAGTAACTCCCGGGACACGGGGAGCAATCAGCCCCAGCATTTT. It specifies CASSNSRDTGSNQPQHF. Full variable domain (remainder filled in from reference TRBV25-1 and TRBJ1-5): EADIYQTPRYLVIGTGKKITLECSQTMGHDKMYWYQQDPGMELHLIHYSYGVNSTEKGDLSSESTVSRIRTEHFPLTLESARPSHTSQYLCASSNSRDTGSNQPQHFGDGTRLSIL.

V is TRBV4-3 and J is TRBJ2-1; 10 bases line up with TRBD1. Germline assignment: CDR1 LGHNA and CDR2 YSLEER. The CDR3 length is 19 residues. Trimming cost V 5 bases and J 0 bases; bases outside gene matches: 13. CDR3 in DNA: TGCGCCAGCAGCTTCGGGACAGGGGACAAGACGAGCTCCTACAATGAGCAGTTCTTC. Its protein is CASSFGTGDKTSSYNEQFF.

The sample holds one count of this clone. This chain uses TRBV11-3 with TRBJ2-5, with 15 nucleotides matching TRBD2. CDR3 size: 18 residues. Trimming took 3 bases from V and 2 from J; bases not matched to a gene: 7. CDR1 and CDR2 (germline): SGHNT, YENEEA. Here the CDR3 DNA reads TGTGCCAGCAGCTTCTCCTGGGGACTAGCGGGAGGTCAAGAGACCCAGTACTTC. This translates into CASSFSWGLAGGQETQYF.

DNA for the CDR3: TGTGCCAGCAGTCAGGGAAGGTTTGGAAACACCATATATTTT. Encoded protein: CASSQGRFGNTIYF. The chain couples TRBV28 to TRBJ1-3; possibly TRBD1 for D (5 bases). The CDR3 sequence is 14 residues long. Germline lookup yields CDR1 MDHEN and CDR2 SYDVKM. Between the trimmed V and J ends, which lost 5 bases and 3 bases, there was a span of 11 bases.

CDR3 region: CASSFPGTNQPQHF. The CDR3 DNA reads as TGTGCCAGCAGCTTCCCAGGTACCAATCAGCCCCAGCATTTT. The chain employs TRBV11-2 and TRBJ1-5; D uncertain. Trimming removed 3 bases from V and 3 bases from J, with 9 bases in between. The CDR3 loop spans 14 amino acids. In germline, CDR1 is SGHAT, CDR2 FQNNGV. The whole variable domain, remainder taken from reference TRBV11-2 and TRBJ1-5, is EAGVAQSPRYKIIEKRQSVAFWCNPISGHATLYWYQQILGQGPKLLIQFQNNGVVDDSQLPKDRFSAERLKGVDSTLKIQPAKLEDSAVYLCASSFPGTNQPQHFGDGTRLSIL.

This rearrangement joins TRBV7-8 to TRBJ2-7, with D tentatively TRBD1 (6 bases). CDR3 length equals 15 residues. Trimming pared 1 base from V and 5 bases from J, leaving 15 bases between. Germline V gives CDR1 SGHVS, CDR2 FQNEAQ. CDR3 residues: CASSLGPGDGDEQYF. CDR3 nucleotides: TGTGCCAGCAGCTTAGGCCCAGGGGATGGGGACGAGCAGTACTTC.

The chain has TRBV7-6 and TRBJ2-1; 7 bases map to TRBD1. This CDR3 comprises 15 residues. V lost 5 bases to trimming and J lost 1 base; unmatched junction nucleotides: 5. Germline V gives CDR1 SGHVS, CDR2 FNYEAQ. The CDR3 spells CASSARQGSYNEQFF. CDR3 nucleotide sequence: TGTGCCAGCAGCGCAAGACAGGGTTCCTACAATGAGCAGTTCTTC. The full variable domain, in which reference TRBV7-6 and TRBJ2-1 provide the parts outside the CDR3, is GAGVSQSPRYKVTKRGQDVALRCDPISGHVSLYWYRQALGQGPEFLTYFNYEAQQDKSGLPNDRFSAERPEGSISTLTIQRTEQRDSAMYRCASSARQGSYNEQFFGPGTRLTVL.

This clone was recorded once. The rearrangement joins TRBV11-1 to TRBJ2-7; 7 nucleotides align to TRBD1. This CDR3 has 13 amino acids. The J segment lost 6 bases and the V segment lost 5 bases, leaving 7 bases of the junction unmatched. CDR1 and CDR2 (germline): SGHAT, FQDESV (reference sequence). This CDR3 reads CASSATGFSEQYF. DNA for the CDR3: TGTGCCAGCAGCGCGACAGGGTTTTCCGAGCAGTACTTC.

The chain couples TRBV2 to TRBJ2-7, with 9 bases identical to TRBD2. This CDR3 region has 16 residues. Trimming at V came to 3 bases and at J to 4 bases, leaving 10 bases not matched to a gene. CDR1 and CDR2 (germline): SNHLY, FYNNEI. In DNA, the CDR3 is TGTGCCAGCAGTGACATAGTCGCTAGCGGGACTTACGAGCAGTACTTC. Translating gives CASSDIVASGTYEQYF.

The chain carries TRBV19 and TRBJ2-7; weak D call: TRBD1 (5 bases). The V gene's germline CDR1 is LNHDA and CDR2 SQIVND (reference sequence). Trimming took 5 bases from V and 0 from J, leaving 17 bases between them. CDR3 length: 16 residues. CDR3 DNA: TGTGCCAGTAGTCACCAGGGTGGGCGGAGCTCCTACGAGCAGTACTTC. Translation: CASSHQGGRSSYEQYF.

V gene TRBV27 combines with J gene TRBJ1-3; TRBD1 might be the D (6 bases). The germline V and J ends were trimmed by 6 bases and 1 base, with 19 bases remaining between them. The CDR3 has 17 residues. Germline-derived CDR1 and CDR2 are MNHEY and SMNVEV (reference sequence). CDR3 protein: CASSSMDSSLSGNTIYF. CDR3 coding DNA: TGTGCCAGCAGCTCTATGGACAGTTCTTTGTCTGGAAACACCATATATTTT.

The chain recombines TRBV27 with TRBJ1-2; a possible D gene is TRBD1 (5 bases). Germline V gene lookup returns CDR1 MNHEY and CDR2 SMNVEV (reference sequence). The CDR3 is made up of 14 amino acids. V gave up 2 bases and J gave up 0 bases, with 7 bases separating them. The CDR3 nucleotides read TGTGCCAGCAGTTTAACAGGTACTAACTATGGCTACACCTTC. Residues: CASSLTGTNYGYTF.